The source of this T cell receptor (beta chain) is a study of blood T cell repertoires in COVID-19. This clone came up once. Method: immunoSEQ multiplex PCR; TCRdb's copy keeps in-frame clones and lacks some. The sample lists tens of thousands of clones; 75% to 85% were seen once. Germline V gene lookup returns CDR1 SGHRS and CDR2 YFSETQ. The CDR3 covers 16 residues. V lost 4 bases, J lost 3 bases, and 10 bases stayed unmatched. The sequence was collected from a woman in her 70s with acute or convalescent COVID-19. Material: peripheral blood. J is TRBJ2-3 and V is TRBV5-1; 8 bases are shared with TRBD2. CDR3 sequence reads: CASSIDPGLVTDTQYF. The CDR3 DNA follows: TGCGCCAGCAGCATTGACCCGGGACTAGTAACAGATACGCAGTATTTT.